The rows below give T cell receptor beta chains drawn from one sample of a study of cytomegalovirus exposure and HLA in healthy donors. Clones were read by immunoSEQ multiplex PCR, and TCRdb kept only the in-frame ones, dropping some. Of over 110,000 clones in the sample, approximately 87% were seen once. Sequencing input: PBMCs. The receptors here all came from a man between 18 and 35 years old in good health and CMV-seronegative. Both conserved end residues are part of each CDR3.

J gene: TRBJ1-4
V gene: TRBV9
CDR3 protein: CASSETGWHEKLFF

J gene: TRBJ2-1
V gene: TRBV28
CDR3 protein: CASSPKGGRAYNEQFF

J gene: TRBJ2-2
V gene: TRBV7-2
CDR3 protein: CASSWASRGLVAGELFF

J gene: TRBJ2-1
V gene: TRBV19
CDR3 protein: CASSRANPRLLRYNEQFF

J gene: TRBJ1-1
V gene: TRBV7-2
CDR3 protein: CASSLGQPLNTEAFF

J gene: TRBJ1-2
V gene: TRBV6-5
CDR3 protein: CASRDSKGGYTF

J gene: TRBJ1-3
V gene: TRBV21-1
CDR3 protein: CASRDRGNSGNTIYF

J gene: TRBJ1-5
V gene: TRBV7-2
CDR3 protein: CASSLDQGPNQPQHF

J gene: TRBJ1-5
V gene: TRBV28
CDR3 protein: CASSPLVFGESLLGPQHF

J gene: TRBJ1-5
V gene: TRBV28
CDR3 protein: CASSRRGDRQPQHF

J gene: TRBJ2-1
V gene: TRBV19
CDR3 protein: CASSHLGLGTNNEQFF

J gene: TRBJ2-7
V gene: TRBV4-2
CDR3 protein: CASSQVSSNYEQYF

J gene: TRBJ2-3
V gene: TRBV6-4
CDR3 protein: CASSRGSTDTQYF

J gene: TRBJ2-1
V gene: TRBV11-2
CDR3 protein: CASSLNPLAGGIHNEQFF

J gene: TRBJ2-7
V gene: TRBV19
CDR3 protein: CASSIQGASYEQYF

J gene: TRBJ2-5
V gene: TRBV5-1
CDR3 protein: CASSLTFQETQYF

J gene: TRBJ2-3
V gene: TRBV11-1
CDR3 protein: CASSLGPGRPDTQYF

J gene: TRBJ2-1
V gene: TRBV5-5
CDR3 protein: CASSFFSNEQFF

J gene: TRBJ1-3
V gene: TRBV12-5
CDR3 protein: CASGLGGAGNTIYF

J gene: TRBJ2-2
V gene: TRBV10-3
CDR3 protein: CAISLGQTSNTGELFF

J gene: TRBJ1-3
V gene: TRBV27
CDR3 protein: CASSSVQSPPHGNTIYF

J gene: TRBJ1-1
V gene: TRBV5-6
CDR3 protein: CASSLLTRRDTEAFF

J gene: TRBJ2-1
V gene: TRBV5-5
CDR3 protein: CASSLTGADNEQFF

J gene: TRBJ2-5
V gene: TRBV7-7
CDR3 protein: CASSLGGGYQETQYF

J gene: TRBJ2-1
V gene: TRBV2
CDR3 protein: CASTTPMTPYNEQFF

J gene: TRBJ2-7
V gene: TRBV5-6
CDR3 protein: CASSPPSSYEQYF

J gene: TRBJ2-7
V gene: TRBV21-1
CDR3 protein: CASSKARLKRGASYEQYF

J gene: TRBJ1-2
V gene: TRBV18
CDR3 protein: CASYGYGGGYTF

J gene: TRBJ2-1
V gene: TRBV6-1
CDR3 protein: CASSVMGQGINEQFF

J gene: TRBJ2-7
V gene: TRBV11-2
CDR3 protein: CASSLEDNPGSYEQYF

J gene: TRBJ1-2
V gene: TRBV25-1
CDR3 protein: CASSEYPSELSYTF

J gene: TRBJ1-1
V gene: TRBV28
CDR3 protein: CASTPVRRRNTEAFF

J gene: TRBJ1-1
V gene: TRBV5-4
CDR3 protein: CASSLTSQGGYTEAFF

J gene: TRBJ2-1
V gene: TRBV7-2
CDR3 protein: CASSSGLAPNEQFF

J gene: TRBJ2-5
V gene: TRBV27
CDR3 protein: CASNLGLVWYF

J gene: TRBJ2-7
V gene: TRBV5-6
CDR3 protein: CASSWDRGHEQYF

J gene: TRBJ2-1
V gene: TRBV6-1
CDR3 protein: CASSELGGSSSAYNEQFF

J gene: TRBJ1-4
V gene: TRBV2
CDR3 protein: CASSRGQSNEKLFF

J gene: TRBJ2-7
V gene: TRBV7-9
CDR3 protein: CASSTLPGQGGGEQYF

J gene: TRBJ1-1
V gene: TRBV6-5
CDR3 protein: CASSRSGATEAFF

J gene: TRBJ2-4
V gene: TRBV5-4
CDR3 protein: CASSLGTGSNIQYF

J gene: TRBJ2-1
V gene: TRBV5-1
CDR3 protein: CASSPGGTSGGGEQFF

J gene: TRBJ1-2
V gene: TRBV19
CDR3 protein: CASSVTGVDGYTF

J gene: TRBJ2-1
V gene: TRBV29-1
CDR3 protein: CSVLSSGSHEQFF

J gene: TRBJ2-2
V gene: TRBV4-3
CDR3 protein: CASSQQGYTGELFF

J gene: TRBJ2-7
V gene: TRBV6-6
CDR3 protein: CASSYSSSVPSYEQYF

J gene: TRBJ1-5
V gene: TRBV12-5
CDR3 protein: CASGSTGGLGIGNQPQHF